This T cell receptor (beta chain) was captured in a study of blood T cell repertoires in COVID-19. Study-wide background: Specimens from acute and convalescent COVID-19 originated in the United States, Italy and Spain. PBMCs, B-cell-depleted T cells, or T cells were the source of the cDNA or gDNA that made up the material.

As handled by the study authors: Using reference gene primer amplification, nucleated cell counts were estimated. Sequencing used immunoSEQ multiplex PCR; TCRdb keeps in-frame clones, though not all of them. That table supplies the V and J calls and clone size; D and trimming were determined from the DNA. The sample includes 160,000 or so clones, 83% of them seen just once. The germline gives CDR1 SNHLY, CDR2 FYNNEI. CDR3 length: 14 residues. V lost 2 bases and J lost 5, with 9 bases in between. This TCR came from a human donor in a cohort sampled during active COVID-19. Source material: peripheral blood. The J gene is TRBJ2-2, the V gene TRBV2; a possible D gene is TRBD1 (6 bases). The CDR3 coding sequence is TGTGCCAGCAGTGAAACAGGGCGTACCGGGGAGCTGTTTTTT. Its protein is CASSETGRTGELFF.